This T cell receptor (beta chain) was found in a study of blood T cell repertoires in COVID-19 (dated by TCRdb to 2020 to 2022). About the investigation overall: Samples from collaborators originated in the United States, Italy and Spain and spanned both the acute and convalescent phases of COVID-19. The prospective study material was composed of cDNA or gDNA derived from T cells, B-cell-depleted T cells, or PBMCs. Subjects who had been exposed to COVID-19, were actively infected with it, or had recovered from it provided the deeply sampled blood TCRbeta repertoires that made up the dataset. A freely available public database, intended as a resource for researchers studying the immune response to SARS-CoV-2, is where the repertoires were released. Samples came from the ongoing ImmuneRACE study (first 160 participants) plus 1,254 subjects from 6 global collaborators. A de-identified subject ID, COVID-19 status, age in years and sex were almost always included in the sample metadata. HLA class I and class II types, where available, came from metadata supplied by the sample provider rather than from assay-based typing.

On the study overall, not on this receptor specifically: How much clinical and demographic metadata was included differed by source and by participant, and the metadata was provided uncurated.

Concerning this clone: The clone's antigen remains unknown. Base qualities are missing; no much larger clone stands one base away.

One collaborating source in Seattle enrolled patients while the patients were actively infected and followed the patients over time throughout the course of disease. Whole blood was collected in K2EDTA tubes by collaborating institutions according to the institutions' own protocols. Collaborator samples were shipped for TCRbeta analysis as frozen whole blood, isolated PBMCs, or DNA extracted from either sample type. CDR1 and CDR2, looked up from the germline V gene, are SGHTA and FQGTGA. The CDR3 sequence holds 16 residues, the cysteine and phenylalanine included. Left in the record is the CDR3 DNA by itself, 48 bases read in frame from the first base. Germline trimming amounts to 2 bases on V and 6 bases on J, with 9 as the count of junction bases outside the gene matches. TCRbeta CDR3 regions were amplified from genomic DNA by means of the immunoSEQ Assay, a bias-controlled multiplex PCR. The study's processing was this. The number of nucleated cells in each sample was estimated from the amplification of reference gene primers within the assay. To quantify the absolute abundance of each unique TCRbeta CDR3 rearrangement, sequence reads were collapsed and filtered. For each sample, productive Simpson clonality was calculated as the square root of Simpson's diversity index across productive rearrangements. TCRdb limited this immuneACCESS table to in-frame rearrangements with V and J called. A share of clones is missing; checked studies link under half to unresolved V genes, and the rest is unexplained. The D gene and trimming were derived from the DNA, and the V and J assignments and clone size from that table. This sample is represented by about 220,000 clones; around 85% of them were singletons. Jointly, the top ten make up more than 2% of the sample.

The sequenced sample was peripheral blood. This receptor was taken from a woman in her seventies with COVID-19, enrolled during active disease. The chain employs TRBV7-3 and TRBJ2-2, with 7 middle bases fitting TRBD2. CDR3 loop: CASSLWASGISGELFF. The bases are TGTGCCAGCAGCTTATGGGCTAGCGGCATCTCCGGGGAGCTGTTTTTT.